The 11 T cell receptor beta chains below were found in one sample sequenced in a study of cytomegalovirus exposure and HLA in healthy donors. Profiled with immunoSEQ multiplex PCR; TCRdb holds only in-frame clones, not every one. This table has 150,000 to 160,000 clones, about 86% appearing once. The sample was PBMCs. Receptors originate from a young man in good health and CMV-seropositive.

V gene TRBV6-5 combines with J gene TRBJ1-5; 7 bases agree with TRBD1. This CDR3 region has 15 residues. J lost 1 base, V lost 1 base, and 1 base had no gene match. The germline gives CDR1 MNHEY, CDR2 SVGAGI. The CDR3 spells CASSYLQGSNQPQHF. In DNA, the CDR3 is TGTGCCAGCAGTTACTTACAGGGGAGCAATCAGCCCCAGCATTTT.

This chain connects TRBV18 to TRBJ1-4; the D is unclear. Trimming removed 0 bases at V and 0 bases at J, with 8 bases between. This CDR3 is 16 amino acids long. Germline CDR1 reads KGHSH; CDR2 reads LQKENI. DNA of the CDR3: TGTGCCAGCTCACCACCAGGAGCTTCAACTAATGAAAAACTGTTTTTT. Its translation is CASSPPGASTNEKLFF.

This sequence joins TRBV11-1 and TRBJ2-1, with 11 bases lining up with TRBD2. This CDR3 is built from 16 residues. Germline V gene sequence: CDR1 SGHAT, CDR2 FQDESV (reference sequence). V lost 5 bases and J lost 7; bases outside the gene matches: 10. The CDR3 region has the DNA TGTGCCAGCAGCCCGTCTAGCGGGGGGCCTGGAAATGAGCAGTTCTTC. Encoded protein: CASSPSSGGPGNEQFF.

The chain's CDR3 is CASSLEGPGGEAFF. In DNA, the CDR3 is TGCGCCAGCAGCTTGGAAGGGCCCGGGGGAGAAGCTTTCTTT. V gene TRBV5-1 combines with J gene TRBJ1-1; D possibly corresponds to TRBD1 (5 bases). Trimming left V 0 bases short and J 8 bases short, with 14 bases between. CDR1 and CDR2 (germline): SGHRS, YFSETQ. CDR3 length: 14 residues.

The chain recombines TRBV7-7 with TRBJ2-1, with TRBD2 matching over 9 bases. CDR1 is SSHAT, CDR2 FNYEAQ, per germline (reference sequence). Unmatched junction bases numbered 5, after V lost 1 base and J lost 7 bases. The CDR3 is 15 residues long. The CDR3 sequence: CASSLGSGRRNEQFF. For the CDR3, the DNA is TGTGCCAGCAGCTTAGGTAGCGGGAGAAGGAATGAGCAGTTCTTC.

CDR3 amino acids: CASSLNLAGVREQFF. For the CDR3, the DNA is TGTGCCAGCAGCTTAAACTTAGCGGGGGTGCGTGAGCAGTTCTTC. V is TRBV7-2 and J is TRBJ2-1; 9 bases map to TRBD2. The CDR3 runs 15 residues. V was clipped by 2 bases and J by 9 bases; unmatched bases: 8. Germline CDR1 SGHTA, CDR2 FQGNSA.

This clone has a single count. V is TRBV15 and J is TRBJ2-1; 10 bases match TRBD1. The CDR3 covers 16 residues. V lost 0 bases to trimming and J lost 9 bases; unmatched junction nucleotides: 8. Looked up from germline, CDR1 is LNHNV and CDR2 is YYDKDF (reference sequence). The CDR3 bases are TGTGCCACCAGCAGAGACCCCCCGACAGGGGGCGGTGAGCAGTTCTTC. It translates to CATSRDPPTGGGEQFF. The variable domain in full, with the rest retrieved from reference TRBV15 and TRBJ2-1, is DAMVIQNPRYQVTQFGKPVTLSCSQTLNHNVMYWYQQKSSQAPKLLFHYYDKDFNNEADTPDNFQSRRPNTSFCFLDIRSPGLGDTAMYLCATSRDPPTGGGEQFFGPGTRLTVL.

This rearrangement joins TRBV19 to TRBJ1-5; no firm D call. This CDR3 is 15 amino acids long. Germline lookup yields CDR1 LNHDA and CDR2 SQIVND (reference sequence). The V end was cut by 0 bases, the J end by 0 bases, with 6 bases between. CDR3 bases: TGTGCCAGTAGTATAGAGAGGGTTAGCAATCAGCCCCAGCATTTT. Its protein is CASSIERVSNQPQHF.

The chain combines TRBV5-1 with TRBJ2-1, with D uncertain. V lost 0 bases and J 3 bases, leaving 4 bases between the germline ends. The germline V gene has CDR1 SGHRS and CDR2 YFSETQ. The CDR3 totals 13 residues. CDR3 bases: TGCGCCAGCAGCTTGGACGGCTACAATGAGCAGTTCTTC. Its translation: CASSLDGYNEQFF.

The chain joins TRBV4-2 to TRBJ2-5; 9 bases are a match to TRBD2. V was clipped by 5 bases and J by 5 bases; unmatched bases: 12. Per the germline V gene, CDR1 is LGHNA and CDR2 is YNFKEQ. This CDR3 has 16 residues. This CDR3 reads CASSSVAGGPGETQYF. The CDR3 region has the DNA TGTGCCAGCAGCAGCGTGGCGGGAGGGCCGGGGGAGACCCAGTACTTC.

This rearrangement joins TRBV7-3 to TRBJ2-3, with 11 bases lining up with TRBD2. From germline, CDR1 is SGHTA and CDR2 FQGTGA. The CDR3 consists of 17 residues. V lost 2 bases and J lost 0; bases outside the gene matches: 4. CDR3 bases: TGTGCCAGCAGCTTACGGGGACTAGCGGTGAGCACAGATACGCAGTATTTT. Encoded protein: CASSLRGLAVSTDTQYF. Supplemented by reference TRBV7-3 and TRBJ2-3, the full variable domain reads GAGVSQTPSNKVTEKGKYVELRCDPISGHTALYWYRQSLGQGPEFLIYFQGTGAADDSGLPNDRFFAVRPEGSVSTLKIQRTERGDSAVYLCASSLRGLAVSTDTQYFGPGTRLTVL.